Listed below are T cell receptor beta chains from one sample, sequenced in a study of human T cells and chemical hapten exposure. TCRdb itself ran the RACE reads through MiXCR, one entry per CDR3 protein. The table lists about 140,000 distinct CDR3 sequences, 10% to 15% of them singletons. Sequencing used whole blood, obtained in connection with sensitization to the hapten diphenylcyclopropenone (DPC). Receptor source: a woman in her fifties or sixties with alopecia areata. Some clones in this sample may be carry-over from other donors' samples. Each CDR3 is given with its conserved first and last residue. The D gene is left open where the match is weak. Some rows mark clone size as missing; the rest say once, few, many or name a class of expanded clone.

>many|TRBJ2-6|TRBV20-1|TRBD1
CSAQDRASVSGANVLTF
TGCAGTGCTCAGGACAGGGCGTCGGTCTCTGGGGCCAACGTCCTGACTTTC
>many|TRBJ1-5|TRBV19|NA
CASSIRSQNQPQHF
TGTGCCAGTAGTATTAGGTCTCAAAATCAGCCCCAGCATTTT
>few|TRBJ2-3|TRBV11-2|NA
CASSLARLGPNTQYF
TGTGCCAGCAGCTTAGCCCGGCTCGGGCCGAATACGCAGTATTTT
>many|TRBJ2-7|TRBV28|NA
CASSPQAGPVTYEQYF
TGTGCCAGCAGTCCCCAAGCGGGCCCTGTCACCTACGAGCAGTACTTC
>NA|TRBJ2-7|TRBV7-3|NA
CASSLHPGSSYEQYF
TGTGCCAGCAGCTTACACCCAGGCAGCTCCTACGAGCAGTACTTC
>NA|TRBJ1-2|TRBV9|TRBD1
CASSPSGDSAYGYTF
TGTGCCAGCAGCCCCTCGGGGGACAGCGCCTATGGCTACACCTTC
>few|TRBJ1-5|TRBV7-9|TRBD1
CASSLVTGESNQPQHF
TGTGCCAGCAGCTTAGTAACAGGGGAGAGCAATCAGCCCCAGCATTTT
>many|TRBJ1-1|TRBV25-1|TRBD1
CASTRDRGGMGVNTEAFF
TGTGCCAGCACCCGGGACAGGGGAGGGATGGGGGTGAACACTGAAGCTTTCTTT
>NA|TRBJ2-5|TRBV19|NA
CASSLDGGRETQYF
TGTGCCAGTAGTTTAGATGGCGGCAGGGAGACCCAGTACTTC
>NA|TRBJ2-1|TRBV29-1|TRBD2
CSVGGTSGSSYNEQFF
TGCAGCGTTGGAGGGACTAGCGGGAGCTCCTACAATGAGCAGTTCTTC
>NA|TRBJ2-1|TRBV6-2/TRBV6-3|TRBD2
CASSYTPGVRLSGRLLVYNEQFF
TGTGCCAGCAGTTATACCCCTGGGGTACGACTAAGCGGGAGACTCTTGGTCTACAATGAGCAGTTCTTC
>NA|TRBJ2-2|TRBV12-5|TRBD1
CASDVGQGHTGELFF
TGTGCTAGTGACGTCGGACAGGGACACACCGGGGAGCTGTTTTTT
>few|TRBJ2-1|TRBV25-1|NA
CASSPPWRGHPGSSYNEQFF
TGTGCCAGCAGTCCCCCCTGGCGGGGACATCCCGGGAGCTCCTACAATGAGCAGTTCTTC
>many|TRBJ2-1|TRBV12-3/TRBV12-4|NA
CASSHPNEQFF
TGTGCCAGCAGTCATCCTAATGAGCAGTTCTTC
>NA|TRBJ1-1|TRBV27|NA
CASSAWGTGGEAFF
TGTGCCAGCAGTGCGTGGGGGACGGGGGGTGAAGCTTTCTTT
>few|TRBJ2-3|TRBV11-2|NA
CASSLAAVTDTQYF
TGTGCCAGCAGCTTAGCCGCGGTCACAGATACGCAGTATTTT
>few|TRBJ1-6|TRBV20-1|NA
CSARDEARRNSPLHF
TGCAGTGCTAGAGATGAGGCTCGGAGGAATTCACCCCTCCACTTT
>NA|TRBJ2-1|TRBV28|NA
CASSLGGPVYNEQFF
TGTGCCAGCAGTTTAGGGGGGCCCGTTTACAATGAGCAGTTCTTC
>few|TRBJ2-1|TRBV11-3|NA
CASSRGTDNEQFF
TGTGCCAGCAGCCGCGGGACAGACAATGAGCAGTTCTTC
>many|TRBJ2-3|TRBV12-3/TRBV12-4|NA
CASSLFGDTQYF
TGTGCCAGCAGTTTATTCGGGGATACGCAGTATTTT
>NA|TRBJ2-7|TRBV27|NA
CASTSLGGISYEQYF
TGTGCCAGCACCTCGCTAGGAGGGATCAGCTACGAGCAGTACTTC
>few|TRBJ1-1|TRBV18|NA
CASSPARGPEAFF
TGTGCCAGCTCACCAGCAAGGGGACCTGAAGCTTTCTTT
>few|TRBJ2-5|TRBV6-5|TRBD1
CASSYSAGGRETQYF
TGTGCCAGCAGTTACTCGGCAGGGGGTCGAGAGACCCAGTACTTC
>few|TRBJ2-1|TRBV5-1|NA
CASSWGPSNEQFF
TGCGCCAGCAGCTGGGGACCCAGCAATGAGCAGTTCTTC
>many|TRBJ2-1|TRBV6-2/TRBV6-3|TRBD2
CASRDTGLVVSEQFF
TGTGCCAGCAGGGATACGGGACTAGTCGTCAGTGAGCAGTTCTTC
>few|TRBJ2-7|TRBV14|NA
CASSPRSGAYEQYF
TGTGCCAGCAGCCCCAGAAGTGGAGCGTACGAGCAGTACTTC
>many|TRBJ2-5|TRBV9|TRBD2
CASSVPGAGEETQYF
TGTGCCAGCAGCGTCCCTGGAGCGGGAGAAGAGACCCAGTACTTC
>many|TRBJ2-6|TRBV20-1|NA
CSAPPGYAGANVLTF
TGCAGTGCTCCCCCAGGTTACGCTGGGGCCAACGTCCTGACTTTC
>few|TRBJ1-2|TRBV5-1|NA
CASSLGPGNYGYTF
TGCGCCAGCAGCTTGGGGCCAGGGAACTATGGCTACACCTTC
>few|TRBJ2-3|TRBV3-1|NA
CASSQDPARELEYF
TGTGCCAGCAGCCAAGATCCCGCCCGGGAGCTTGAGTATTTT
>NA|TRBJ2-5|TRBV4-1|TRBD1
CASSQDRTGVQTQYF
TGCGCCAGCAGCCAAGATAGGACAGGGGTACAGACCCAGTACTTC
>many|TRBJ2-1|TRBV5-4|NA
CASSLDRADEQFF
TGTGCCAGCAGCTTGGACAGGGCCGATGAGCAGTTCTTC
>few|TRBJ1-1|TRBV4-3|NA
CASSPNVGSMNTEAFF
TGCGCCAGCAGCCCCAATGTAGGGAGTATGAACACTGAAGCTTTCTTT
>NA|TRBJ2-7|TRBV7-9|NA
CASSLGTTPDYEQYF
TGTGCCAGCAGCCTGGGGACCACACCTGACTACGAGCAGTACTTC
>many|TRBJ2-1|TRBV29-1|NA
CSVRGGRGQSYNEQFF
TGCAGCGTTAGGGGAGGGCGGGGGCAGTCCTACAATGAGCAGTTCTTC
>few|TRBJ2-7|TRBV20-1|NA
CSAYNQGLHF
TGCAGTGCCTACAACCAGGGACTCCACTTC
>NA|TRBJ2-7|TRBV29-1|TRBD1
CSVREPGQGRGYEQYF
TGCAGCGTGAGGGAGCCTGGACAGGGTCGCGGCTACGAGCAGTACTTC
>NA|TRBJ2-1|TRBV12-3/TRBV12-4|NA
CASSLAGGGLYYNEQFF
TGTGCCAGCAGTTTAGCTGGAGGGGGACTTTACTACAATGAGCAGTTCTTC
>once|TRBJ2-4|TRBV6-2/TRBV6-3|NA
CATRETAKNIQYF
TGTGCCACCCGGGAAACAGCCAAAAACATTCAGTACTTC
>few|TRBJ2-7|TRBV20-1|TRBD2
CSAPLPGLAGYEQYF
TGCAGTGCTCCCCTTCCGGGACTAGCGGGATACGAGCAGTACTTC
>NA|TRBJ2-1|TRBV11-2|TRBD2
CASSLGWTSANEQFF
TGTGCCAGCAGCTTAGGGTGGACTAGCGCCAATGAGCAGTTCTTC
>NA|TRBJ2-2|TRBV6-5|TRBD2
CASSYGLVRPLGELFF
TGTGCCAGCAGTTACGGACTAGTCCGCCCATTAGGGGAGCTGTTTTTT
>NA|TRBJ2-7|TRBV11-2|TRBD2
CASSLERAGGQAEQYF
TGTGCCAGCAGCTTAGAAAGAGCGGGAGGGCAGGCCGAGCAGTACTTC
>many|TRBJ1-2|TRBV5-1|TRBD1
CASSLVGQGAVYGYTF
TGCGCCAGCAGCTTGGTGGGACAGGGGGCAGTCTATGGCTACACCTTC
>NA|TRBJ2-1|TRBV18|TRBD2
CASSPGGLAGDEQFF
TGTGCCAGCTCACCAGGGGGACTAGCGGGAGATGAGCAGTTCTTC
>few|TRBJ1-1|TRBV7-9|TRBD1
CASSFPQGASMDTEAFF
TGTGCCAGCAGCTTTCCTCAGGGGGCTTCGATGGACACTGAAGCTTTCTTT
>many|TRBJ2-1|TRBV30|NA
CAWGDGSSSYNEQFF
TGTGCCTGGGGAGATGGTAGCAGCTCCTACAATGAGCAGTTCTTC
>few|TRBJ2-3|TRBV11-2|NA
CASSLEVIRADTQYF
TGTGCCAGCAGCTTAGAGGTTATTAGAGCCGATACGCAGTATTTT
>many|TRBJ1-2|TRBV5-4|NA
CASSFSPAGWDGYTF
TGTGCCAGCAGCTTTTCCCCCGCCGGGTGGGATGGCTACACCTTC
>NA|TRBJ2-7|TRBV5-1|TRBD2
CASSVTSGSPLEQYF
TGCGCCAGCAGCGTAACTAGCGGGAGCCCCCTCGAGCAGTACTTC
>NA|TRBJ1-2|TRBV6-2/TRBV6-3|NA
CASSSEPRDGYTF
TGTGCCAGCAGCTCAGAACCGCGTGATGGCTACACCTTC
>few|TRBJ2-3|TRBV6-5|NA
CASSVTITDTQYF
TGTGCCAGCAGCGTGACAATCACAGATACGCAGTATTTT